Below are 19 T cell receptor beta chains sequenced from a single sample in a study of long-term antiretroviral therapy in people with HIV (dated by TCRdb to between 2020 and 2023). The immunoSEQ hsTCRB v3.0 assay was used at survey level resolution to sequence the TRB variable region. The immuneACCESS repertoire file appears here via TCRdb, limited to in-frame rearrangements. These files lack a portion of the clones; in checked studies, under half of the deficit traces to unresolved V genes, and the cause of the others is not known. The sample contains fewer than 25,000 clones, approximately 90% of them found a single time. The top ten constitute about 8.5% of the sample. This sample comprised unsorted PBMCs, obtained 1.8 years before starting antiretroviral therapy. The source is a man aged 45-60 years with HIV.

V and J are TRBV19 and TRBJ2-7; D is tentatively TRBD1 or TRBD2 (5 bases each). V was cut by 5 bases and J by 0 bases, with 11 bases left in between. CDR3 size: 14 residues. From germline, CDR1 is LNHDA and CDR2 SQIVND (reference sequence). CDR3 DNA: TGTGCCAGTAGTTCCCGGGACGCCTCCTACGAGCAGTACTTC. It codes for CASSSRDASYEQYF.

V is TRBV9 and J is TRBJ1-2; D may be TRBD1 (5 bases). This CDR3 is built from 15 residues. Trimming took 4 bases from V and 7 from J, leaving 20 bases between them. Germline CDR1 reads SGDLS; CDR2 reads YYNGEE. The DNA for the CDR3 is TGTGCCAGCAGCCCCGAACGCAGGGCGATTTTTGGCTACACCTTC. This codes for CASSPERRAIFGYTF.

Here the CDR3 reads CASSLYRSAGGQETQYF. In DNA form, the CDR3 reads TGTGCCAGCAGCCTGTATCGCTCAGCGGGGGGTCAAGAGACCCAGTACTTC. The chain joins TRBV7-8 to TRBJ2-5; 9 bases match TRBD2. The CDR3 loop spans 17 amino acids. V trimming: 5 bases; J trimming: 2 bases; junction bases outside the gene matches: 12. Germline V gene lookup returns CDR1 SGHVS and CDR2 FQNEAQ.

The chain employs TRBV5-1 and TRBJ1-4; 9 positions agree with TRBD1. V lost 3 bases, J lost 4 bases, and 4 bases stayed unmatched. CDR1 and CDR2 from the germline V gene are SGHRS and YFSETQ. The CDR3 consists of 15 residues. The CDR3 coding sequence is TGCGCCAGCAGCTCGACAGGGGGGAATAATGAAAAACTGTTTTTT. It specifies CASSSTGGNNEKLFF. The whole variable domain, remainder taken from reference TRBV5-1 and TRBJ1-4, is KAGVTQTPRYLIKTRGQQVTLSCSPISGHRSVSWYQQTPGQGLQFLFEYFSETQRNKGNFPGRFSGRQFSNSRSEMNVSTLELGDSALYLCASSSTGGNNEKLFFGSGTQLSVL.

The chain combines TRBV5-1 with TRBJ2-3; 7 bases match TRBD2. The ends lost 7 bases at V and 8 bases at J; junction bases unmatched: 13. The germline V gene encodes CDR1 SGHRS and CDR2 YFSETQ. This CDR3 region has 14 residues. DNA of the CDR3: TGCGCCAGCTCCGGGTTAGCGGGCAGCGGTACGCAGTATTTT. Residues: CASSGLAGSGTQYF.

The chain carries TRBV7-2 and TRBJ2-3, with D unresolved. The CDR3 consists of 16 residues. The germline V gene encodes CDR1 SGHTA and CDR2 FQGNSA. V dropped 1 base and J dropped 0 bases, with 11 bases sitting between them. The DNA of the CDR3 is TGTGCCAGCAGCTTAGGCCCGGGTATAAGCACAGATACGCAGTATTTT. Translation gives CASSLGPGISTDTQYF.

This clone came up a few times. V and J are TRBV18 and TRBJ1-6; 10 bases match TRBD1. Trimming cost V 3 bases and J 7 bases; bases outside gene matches: 3. This CDR3 is 15 amino acids long. Looked up from germline, CDR1 is KGHSH and CDR2 is LQKENI. The CDR3 loop reads CASSPGTGVNSPLHF. The CDR3 region has the DNA TGTGCCAGCTCACCCGGGACAGGGGTCAATTCACCCCTCCACTTT.

This chain links TRBV10-3 with TRBJ2-5; D is tentatively TRBD1 or TRBD2 (6 bases each). V dropped 6 bases and J dropped 5 bases, with 10 bases sitting between them. There are 12 residues in the CDR3. Per the germline V gene, CDR1 is ENHRY and CDR2 is SYGVKD. The CDR3: CAIRGGPETQYF. The DNA for the CDR3 is TGTGCCATCAGGGGGGGCCCGGAGACCCAGTACTTC.

V usage is TRBV28 and J usage is TRBJ1-4; no clear D gene. V lost 5 bases and J 5 bases, leaving 15 bases between the germline ends. The CDR3 contains 15 residues. The V gene's germline CDR1 is MDHEN and CDR2 SYDVKM. CDR3 amino acids: CASSQTGSYNEKLFF. The CDR3 DNA reads TGTGCCAGCAGTCAAACCGGGTCCTACAATGAAAAACTGTTTTTT.

The CDR3 reads CASSLYREEAFF. Written as DNA, the CDR3 is TGCGCCAGCAGCTTGTACAGGGAGGAAGCTTTCTTT. The rearrangement links TRBV5-1 to TRBJ1-1, with D perhaps matching TRBD1 (6 bases). This CDR3 has 12 residues. Trimming left V 1 base short and J 8 bases short, with 9 bases between. CDR1 and CDR2 (germline): SGHRS, YFSETQ.

J is TRBJ2-7 and V is TRBV4-2; 7 nucleotides match TRBD2. This CDR3 is built from 18 residues. With 1 base clipped from V and 3 bases from J, the junction kept 15 bases outside the gene matches. CDR1 is LGHNA, CDR2 YNFKEQ, per germline. The CDR3 coding sequence is TGTGCCAGCAGCCAAGTCTCCAGGGCGCGGGAGTCGCACTACGAGCAGTACTTC. Its protein product is CASSQVSRARESHYEQYF.

This clone appeared a few times. The V gene is TRBV30, the J gene TRBJ1-5; D ambiguous. The CDR3 is 14 residues long. Per germline, CDR1 GTSNPN and CDR2 SVGIG (reference sequence). V lost 2 bases to trimming and J lost 6 bases, with 14 bases between them. The CDR3 DNA is TGTGCCTGGAGTAAGGGTGAGGGTTCTCAGCCCCAGCATTTT. Amino acid sequence: CAWSKGEGSQPQHF.

This clone was seen only once. V and J are TRBV29-1 and TRBJ2-1, with TRBD2 matching 12 bases. The germline V gene encodes CDR1 SQVTM and CDR2 ANQGSEA. This CDR3 is 17 amino acids long. The V and J ends lost 6 bases and 8 bases, in that order; junction bases with no gene match: 17. CDR3 amino acids: CSVILGSASGRADEQFF. In nucleotides, the CDR3 is TGCAGCGTGATTCTAGGGTCCGCTAGCGGGAGGGCTGATGAGCAGTTCTTC.

This chain links TRBV2 with TRBJ2-5; 15 bases fit TRBD2. Germline V CDR1 and CDR2: SNHLY, FYNNEI. Trimming cost V 6 bases and J 5 bases; bases outside gene matches: 10. The CDR3 is 17 amino acids. CDR3 protein: CASREGLAGGGGETQYF. The CDR3, as DNA: TGTGCCAGCAGGGAGGGACTAGCGGGGGGCGGAGGGGAGACCCAGTACTTC.

The rearrangement uses TRBV4-3 and TRBJ2-3; D is ambiguous. V dropped 2 bases and J dropped 4 bases, with 13 bases sitting between them. Looked up from germline, CDR1 is LGHNA and CDR2 is YSLEER. CDR3 length: 15 amino acids. The CDR3 DNA sequence: TGCGCCAGCAGCCAACAAGCCGGCGGCCCAGATACGCAGTATTTT. Residues: CASSQQAGGPDTQYF.

This clone has a handful of counts. This chain joins TRBV12-5 and TRBJ1-5; D is unclear. The CDR3 totals 13 residues. CDR1 and CDR2 (germline): LGHNT, FRNRAP. V was clipped by 6 bases and J by 3 bases, with 9 bases between them. The CDR3 is CASGQDLNQPQHF. In DNA, the CDR3 is TGTGCTAGTGGCCAGGACCTCAATCAGCCCCAGCATTTT.

The chain joins TRBV6-6 to TRBJ1-4; D perhaps matches TRBD1 (5 bases). V was pared by 5 bases and J by 0 bases, with 10 bases between. Germline loops: CDR1 MNHNY, CDR2 SVGAGI (reference sequence). This CDR3 contains 15 residues. The CDR3, as DNA: TGTGCCAGCAGTGGGACCGCTGCAACTAATGAAAAACTGTTTTTT. Translated, it gives CASSGTAATNEKLFF.

V and J are TRBV18 and TRBJ2-3, with 9 bases identical to TRBD2. The V and J ends lost 3 bases and 3 bases, in that order; junction bases with no gene match: 1. Germline values: CDR1 KGHSH, CDR2 LQKENI. The CDR3 is 14 residues long. The DNA of the CDR3 is TGTGCCAGCTCACCCCTAGCGGGAACAGATACGCAGTATTTT. It yields the protein CASSPLAGTDTQYF.

The CDR3: CASSLEGLAGTYEQYF. The CDR3 nucleotides read TGTGCCAGCAGCTTAGAGGGGCTAGCGGGGACCTACGAGCAGTACTTC. The chain has TRBV7-9 and TRBJ2-7, with 9 bases fitting TRBD2. V shed 1 base, J shed 2 bases, and the junction held 6 bases outside the gene matches. CDR1 and CDR2 (germline): SEHNR, FQNEAQ (reference sequence). This CDR3 has 16 residues. The entire variable domain, with the rest obtained from reference TRBV7-9 and TRBJ2-7, is as follows: DTGVSQNPRHKITKRGQNVTFRCDPISEHNRLYWYRQTLGQGPEFLTYFQNEAQLEKSRLLSDRFSAERPKGSFSTLEIQRTEQGDSAMYLCASSLEGLAGTYEQYFGPGTRLTVT.